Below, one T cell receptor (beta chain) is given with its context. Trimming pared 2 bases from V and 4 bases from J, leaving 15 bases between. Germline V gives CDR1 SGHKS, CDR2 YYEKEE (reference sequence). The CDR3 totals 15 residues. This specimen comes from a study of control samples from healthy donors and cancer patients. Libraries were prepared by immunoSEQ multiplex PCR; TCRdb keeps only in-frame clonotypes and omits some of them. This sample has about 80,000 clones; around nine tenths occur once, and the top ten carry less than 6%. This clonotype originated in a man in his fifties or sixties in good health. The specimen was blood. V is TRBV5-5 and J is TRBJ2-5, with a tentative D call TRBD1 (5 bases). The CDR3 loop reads CASSLLPGFRETQYF. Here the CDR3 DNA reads TGTGCCAGCAGCTTACTGCCAGGGTTTAGAGAGACCCAGTACTTC.